Sequencing of this TCR beta chain was carried out in a study of shared clonotypes between healthy human individuals. In this sample, this clone turned up once. Sequencing on ten immunoSEQ deep assay plates was performed for unsorted PBMC DNA. Libraries were prepared by immunoSEQ multiplex PCR; TCRdb keeps only in-frame clonotypes and omits some of them. Of about 560,000 clones in the sample, 70% to 80% were seen once. This TCR derives from a woman aged 40 to 55 in good health. Some clones in this sample may be carry-over from other donors' samples. The sequenced sample consisted of PBMCs.

The CDR3 region is CASWDSGYEQYF. As DNA, the CDR3 is TGTGCCAGCTGGGACAGCGGCTACGAGCAGTACTTC. J is TRBJ2-7 and V is TRBV27; 7 bases agree with TRBD1. The CDR3 is 12 residues long. Unmatched junction bases numbered 4, after V lost 8 bases and J lost 3 bases. Germline CDR1 reads MNHEY; CDR2 reads SMNVEV (reference sequence).